A selection of T cell receptor beta chains follows, all from one sample in a study of Graves' ophthalmopathy and Graves' hyperthyroidism. TCRdb used MiXCR to reprocess the multiplex PCR reads, holding one entry per CDR3 protein. The table lists almost 750,000 distinct CDR3 sequences, approximately 40% of them singletons. Sequenced material: peripheral blood. The receptor set was obtained from an adult man with Graves' ophthalmopathy. The CDR3 runs from the conserved cysteine through the conserved F or W. A D gene is named only where the DNA matches it firmly. Expanded clones are given a class, and other clones once, few, many or no size at all.

>many|TRBJ1-6|TRBV7-6|TRBD1
TGTGCCAGCAGCCAACCCAGGGGGGGCAGGGGTTCACCCCTCCACTTT
CASSQPRGGRGSPLHF
>once|TRBJ1-1|TRBV7-2|NA
TGTGCCAGCAGTATAGCCGGGTCTGAAGCTTTCTTT
CASSIAGSEAFF
>NA|TRBJ2-7|TRBV19|NA
TGTGCCAGTAGTATCGGCGGAGCCGGAACTCGCTCTCAGTACTTC
CASSIGGAGTRSQYF
>NA|TRBJ1-2|TRBV15|TRBD1
TGTGCCACCAGCAGAGGCGGACAGGGCTATGGCTACACCTTC
CATSRGGQGYGYTF
>NA|TRBJ1-1|TRBV4-2|NA
TGTGCCAGCAGCCAAAGGGACCTTACTACTGAAGCTTTCTTT
CASSQRDLTTEAFF
>few|TRBJ1-5|TRBV6-6|NA
TGTGCCAGCAGTGCAGCCGGGTCCCAGCCCCAGCATTTT
CASSAAGSQPQHF
>many|TRBJ1-6|TRBV7-2|TRBD1
TGTGCCAGCAGCTCAAAGACGGGACAGGGGAATTCACCCCTCCACTTT
CASSSKTGQGNSPLHF
>few|TRBJ2-5|TRBV6-5|TRBD1
TGTGCCAGCGAGGACAGGGCCCAGACCCAGTACTTC
CASEDRAQTQYF
>NA|TRBJ1-6|TRBV12-3/TRBV12-4|NA
TGTGCCAGCAGTTTAGACTGGGGGACGGATAATTCACCCCTCCACTTT
CASSLDWGTDNSPLHF
>many|TRBJ1-2|TRBV19|NA
TGTGCCAGTAGTAAAGGACCCGCTGGCGCTAACTATGGCTACACCTTC
CASSKGPAGANYGYTF
>many|TRBJ1-1|TRBV25-1|NA
TGTGCCAGCAGTGTCCAGGGGTTTCATCACACTGAAGCTTTCTTT
CASSVQGFHHTEAFF
>once|TRBJ2-5|TRBV5-1|NA
TGCGCCAGCAGCTTCTCTCGGACGATCGGAAGGACCCAGTACTTC
CASSFSRTIGRTQYF
>many|TRBJ1-5|TRBV2|NA
TGTGCCAGCGGGGCCGGGGAGGGACAGCCCCAGCATTTT
CASGAGEGQPQHF
>NA|TRBJ2-3|TRBV6-4|NA
TGTGCCAGCAGTGAGTCTTCAGGGGGGGATACGCAGTATTTT
CASSESSGGDTQYF
>few|TRBJ1-1|TRBV7-9|NA
TGTGCCAGCAGCTTAGTGCCTATCACATCAGCTTTCTTT
CASSLVPITSAFF
>NA|TRBJ2-2|TRBV25-1|TRBD2
TGTGCCAGCAGTTATGCGGGAGGTCCGTCGGGGGAGCTGTTTTTT
CASSYAGGPSGELFF
>NA|TRBJ2-7|TRBV7-2|NA
TGCGCCAGCAGCAAAGGCCAGGGGCCCTCCTACGAGCAGTACTTC
CASSKGQGPSYEQYF
>NA|TRBJ1-1|TRBV7-9|NA
TGTACCAGCAGCTTGCAGTTGAACACTGAAGCTTTCTTT
CTSSLQLNTEAFF
>NA|TRBJ2-7|TRBV10-3|NA
TGTGCCGCCCAACCAGGGAAAGGTACCTACGAGCAGTACTTC
CAAQPGKGTYEQYF
>few|TRBJ1-2|TRBV5-1|NA
TGCGCCAGCAGCTTTGACAGGCCCGCTGGCTATGGCTACACCTTC
CASSFDRPAGYGYTF
>NA|TRBJ2-7|TRBV9|NA
TGTGCCAGCAGCGTAGCTCCCCTCGACGGCTACGAGCAGTACTTC
CASSVAPLDGYEQYF
>few|TRBJ1-5|TRBV19|NA
TGTGCCAGTAGTATTGGGGGTAGCAGGAATCAGCCCCAGCATTTT
CASSIGGSRNQPQHF
>many|TRBJ1-5|TRBV19|NA
TGTGCCAGTAGTCGGGCAGGGGTTAGTAATCAGCCCCAGCATTTT
CASSRAGVSNQPQHF
>many|TRBJ1-1|TRBV24-1|NA
TGTGCCACCAGTGGATCGGGGGGGAGGACTGAAGCTTTCTTT
CATSGSGGRTEAFF
>NA|TRBJ1-2|TRBV2|NA
TGTGCCAGCAGAACAGAGCGGGAGAGTAACTATGGCTACACCTTC
CASRTERESNYGYTF
>NA|TRBJ1-4|TRBV10-3|TRBD1
TGTGCCATCAGTGCCCCGGGACAGGGGATGGGGAAACTGTTTTTT
CAISAPGQGMGKLFF
>many|TRBJ1-3|TRBV7-2|NA
TGTGCCAGCAGCTTGAAACGGTCGGTCTCTGGAAACACCATATATTTT
CASSLKRSVSGNTIYF
>few|TRBJ1-6|TRBV12-3/TRBV12-4|NA
TGTGCCAGCAGCAGGGCAGGGGAGGAATCACCCCTCCACTTT
CASSRAGEESPLHF
>NA|TRBJ1-4|TRBV5-8|NA
TGTGCCAGCAGCACTGGACCGGATGAAAAACTGTTTTTT
CASSTGPDEKLFF
>many|TRBJ1-1|TRBV29-1|TRBD1
TGCAGCGTTGGAGACGTCGGGGGACAGCACACTGAAGCTTTCTTT
CSVGDVGGQHTEAFF
>many|TRBJ1-4|TRBV29-1|TRBD1
TGCAGCGCAATATACAGACAGGGAGGATCTAATGAAAAACTGTTTTTT
CSAIYRQGGSNEKLFF
>NA|TRBJ1-1|TRBV10-3|NA
TGTGCCACGACCAGGGGCGGGACTGAAGCTTTCTTT
CATTRGGTEAFF